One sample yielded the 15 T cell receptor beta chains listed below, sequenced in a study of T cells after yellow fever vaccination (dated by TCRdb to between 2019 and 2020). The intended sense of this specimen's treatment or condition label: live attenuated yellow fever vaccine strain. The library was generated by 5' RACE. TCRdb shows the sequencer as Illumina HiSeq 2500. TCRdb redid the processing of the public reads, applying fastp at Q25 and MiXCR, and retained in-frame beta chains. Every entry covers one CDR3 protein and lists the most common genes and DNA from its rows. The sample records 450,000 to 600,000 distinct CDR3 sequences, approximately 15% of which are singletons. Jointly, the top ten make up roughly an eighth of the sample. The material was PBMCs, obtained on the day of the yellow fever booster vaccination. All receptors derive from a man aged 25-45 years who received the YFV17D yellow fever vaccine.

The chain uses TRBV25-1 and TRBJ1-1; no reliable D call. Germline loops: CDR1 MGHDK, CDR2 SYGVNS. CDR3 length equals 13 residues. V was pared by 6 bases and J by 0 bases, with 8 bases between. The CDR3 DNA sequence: TGTGCCAGCAGGTTCTTACTGAACACTGAAGCTTTCTTT. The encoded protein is CASRFLLNTEAFF.

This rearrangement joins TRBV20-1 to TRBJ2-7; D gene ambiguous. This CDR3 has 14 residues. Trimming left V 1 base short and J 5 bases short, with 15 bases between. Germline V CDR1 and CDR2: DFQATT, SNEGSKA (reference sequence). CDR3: CSARGGVVENEQYF. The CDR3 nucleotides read TGCAGTGCTAGAGGTGGAGTAGTAGAGAACGAGCAGTACTTC.

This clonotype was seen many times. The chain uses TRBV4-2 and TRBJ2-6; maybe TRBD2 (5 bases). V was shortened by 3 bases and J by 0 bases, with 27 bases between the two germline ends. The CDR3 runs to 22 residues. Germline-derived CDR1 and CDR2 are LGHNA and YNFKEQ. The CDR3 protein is CASSHYFRDPRDLSSGANVLTF. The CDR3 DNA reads TGTGCCAGCAGCCACTACTTCAGAGACCCGAGGGATCTAAGCTCTGGGGCCAACGTCCTGACTTTC.

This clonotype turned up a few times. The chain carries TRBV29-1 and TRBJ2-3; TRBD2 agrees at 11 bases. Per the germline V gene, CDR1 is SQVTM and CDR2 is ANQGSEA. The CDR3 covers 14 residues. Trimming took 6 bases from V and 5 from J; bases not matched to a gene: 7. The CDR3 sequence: CSVVTSGIGDTQYF. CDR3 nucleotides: TGCAGCGTCGTGACTAGCGGGATTGGAGATACGCAGTATTTT.

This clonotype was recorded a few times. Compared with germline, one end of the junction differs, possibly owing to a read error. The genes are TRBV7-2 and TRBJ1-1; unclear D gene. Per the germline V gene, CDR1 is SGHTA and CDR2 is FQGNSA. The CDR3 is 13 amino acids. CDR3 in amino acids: CASSLIINNEAFF. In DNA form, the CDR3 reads TGTGCCAGCAGCTTGATTATAAACAATGAAGCTTTCTTT.

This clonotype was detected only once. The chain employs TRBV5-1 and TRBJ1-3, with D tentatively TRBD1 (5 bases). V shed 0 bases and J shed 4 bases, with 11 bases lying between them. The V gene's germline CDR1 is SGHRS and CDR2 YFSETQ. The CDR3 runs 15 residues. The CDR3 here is CASSLAGGEGNTIYF. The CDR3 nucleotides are TGCGCCAGCAGCTTGGCCGGGGGAGAAGGAAACACCATATATTTT.

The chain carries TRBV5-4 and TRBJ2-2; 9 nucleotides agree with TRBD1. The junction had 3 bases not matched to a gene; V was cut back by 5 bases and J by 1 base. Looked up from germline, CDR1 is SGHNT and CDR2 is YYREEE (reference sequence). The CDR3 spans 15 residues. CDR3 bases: TGTGCCAGCAGACAGGGGGCAGAGAACACCGGGGAGCTGTTTTTT. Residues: CASRQGAENTGELFF.

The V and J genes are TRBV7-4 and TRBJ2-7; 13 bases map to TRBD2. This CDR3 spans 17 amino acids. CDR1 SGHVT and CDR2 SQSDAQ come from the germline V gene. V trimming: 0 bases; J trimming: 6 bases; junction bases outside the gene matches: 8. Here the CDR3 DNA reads TGTGCCAGCAGCTTAGCTGGACTAGCGGGAGAAGTACTCGAGCAGTACTTC. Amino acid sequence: CASSLAGLAGEVLEQYF.

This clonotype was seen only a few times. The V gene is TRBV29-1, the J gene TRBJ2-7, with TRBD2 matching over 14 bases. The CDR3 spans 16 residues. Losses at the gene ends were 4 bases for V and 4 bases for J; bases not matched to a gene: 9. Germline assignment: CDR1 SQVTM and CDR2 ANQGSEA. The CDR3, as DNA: TGCAGCGTTGCCGGGACTAGCGGGAGAGTTTGGTACGAGCAGTACTTC. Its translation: CSVAGTSGRVWYEQYF.

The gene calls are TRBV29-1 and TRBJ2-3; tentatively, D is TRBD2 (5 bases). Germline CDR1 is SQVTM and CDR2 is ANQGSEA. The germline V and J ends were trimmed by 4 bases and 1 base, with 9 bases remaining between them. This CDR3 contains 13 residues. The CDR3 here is CSVVGAGTDTQYF. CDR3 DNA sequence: TGCAGCGTTGTGGGAGCTGGCACAGATACGCAGTATTTT.

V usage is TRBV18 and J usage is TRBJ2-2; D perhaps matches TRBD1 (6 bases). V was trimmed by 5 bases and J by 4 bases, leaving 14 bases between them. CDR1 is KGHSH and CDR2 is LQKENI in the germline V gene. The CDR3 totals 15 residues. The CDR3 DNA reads TGTGCCAGCTCAAGGGTGGACAGTGTCACCGGGGAGCTGTTTTTT. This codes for CASSRVDSVTGELFF.

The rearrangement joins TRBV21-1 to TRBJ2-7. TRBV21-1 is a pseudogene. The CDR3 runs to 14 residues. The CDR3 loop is CASSIDRFAYEQYF. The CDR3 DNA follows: TGTGCCAGCAGCATAGACAGGTTTGCCTACGAGCAGTACTTC.

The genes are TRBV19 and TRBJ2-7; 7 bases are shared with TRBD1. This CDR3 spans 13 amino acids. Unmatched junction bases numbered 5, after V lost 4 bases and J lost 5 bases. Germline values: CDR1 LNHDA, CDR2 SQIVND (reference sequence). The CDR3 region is CASSTGTVHEQYF. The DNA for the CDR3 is TGTGCCAGTAGTACCGGGACAGTCCACGAGCAGTACTTC.

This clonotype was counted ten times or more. The CDR3: CATSRPDRADEQYF. CDR3 coding DNA: TGTGCCACCAGCAGACCCGACAGGGCCGACGAGCAGTACTTC. The chain is built from TRBV15 and TRBJ2-7; 7 bases are a match to TRBD1. V gave up 2 bases and J gave up 5 bases; unmatched junction bases: 6. The length of the CDR3 is 14 residues. Germline assignment: CDR1 LNHNV and CDR2 YYDKDF (reference sequence).

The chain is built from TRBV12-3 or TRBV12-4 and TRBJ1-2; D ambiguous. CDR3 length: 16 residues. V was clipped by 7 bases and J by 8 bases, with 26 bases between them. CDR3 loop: CASTIQVGPQQQGYTF. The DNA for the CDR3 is TGTGCCAGCACCATCCAAGTAGGGCCACAGCAGCAAGGCTACACCTTC.